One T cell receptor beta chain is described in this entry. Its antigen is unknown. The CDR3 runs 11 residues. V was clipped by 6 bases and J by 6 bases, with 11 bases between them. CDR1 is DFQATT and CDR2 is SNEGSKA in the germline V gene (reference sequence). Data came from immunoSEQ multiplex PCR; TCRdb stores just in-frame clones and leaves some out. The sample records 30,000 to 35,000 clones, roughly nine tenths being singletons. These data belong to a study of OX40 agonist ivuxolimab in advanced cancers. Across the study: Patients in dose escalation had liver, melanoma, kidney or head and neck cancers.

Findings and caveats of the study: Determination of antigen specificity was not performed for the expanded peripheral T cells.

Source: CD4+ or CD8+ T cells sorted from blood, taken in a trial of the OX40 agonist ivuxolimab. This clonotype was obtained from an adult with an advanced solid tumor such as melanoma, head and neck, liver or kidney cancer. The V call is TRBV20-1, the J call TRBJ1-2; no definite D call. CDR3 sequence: CSATITHGYTF. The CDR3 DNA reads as TGCAGTGCAACCATCACACATGGCTACACCTTC.